At least ten counts were recorded for the clone carrying this T cell receptor (beta chain). Its antigen is not identified. The read comes to an end 3 residues before the CDR3 does, leaving the germline J gene to fill in the end. These data originate in a study of T cell clonality in common variable immunodeficiency. Broader study findings: Compared with controls, CVID subjects had fewer shared TCRbeta clones. Compared with healthy controls, CVID subjects showed increased TCRbeta clonality, mostly in about a third. Reportedly, TCR beta sequences from common variable immunodeficiency showed fewer deletions and N-nucleotide insertions. Repertoire-complication correlations in CVID were limited by patient heterogeneity.

TCRdb's table, derived via immunoSEQ multiplex PCR, lists solely in-frame clones and lacks some. Reported are some 80,000 clones, none seen only once; the ten largest carry over 0.7%. The CDR3 is 14 amino acids. V was trimmed by 2 bases and J by 4 bases, leaving 12 bases between them. Germline loops: CDR1 MDHEN, CDR2 SYDVKM. The origin of this receptor is a person aged 18 to 70 in good health. The source material was peripheral blood mononuclear cells. The chain has TRBV28 and TRBJ2-7, with D perhaps matching TRBD2 (5 bases). The CDR3 protein is CASSLERGGYEQYF. Partial CDR3 DNA: TGTGCCAGCAGTTTAGAACGGGGTGGGTACGAG.